A single sample gave rise to the 26 T cell receptor beta chains below, sequenced in a study of long-term antiretroviral therapy in people with HIV. Assay version v3.0 of immunoSEQ was used, and it was run at survey level. Produced via immunoSEQ multiplex PCR; TCRdb's table is partial and in-frame only. The sample yields around 39,000 clones, around 83% seen once. Specimen: unsorted PBMCs, collected 1 year after starting antiretroviral therapy. The receptor source for this set is a man between 18 and 35 years old with HIV.

The CDR3 reads CASGLGLLSQETQYF. The DNA for the CDR3 is TGTGCCAGCGGCTTGGGGCTATTAAGCCAAGAGACCCAGTACTTC. The gene calls are TRBV28 and TRBJ2-5, with D perhaps matching TRBD1 (5 bases). The germline gives CDR1 MDHEN, CDR2 SYDVKM. V lost 8 bases and J lost 1, with 17 bases in between. CDR3 length: 15 residues.

This CDR3 is CASTQGLAGYEQYF. The DNA of the CDR3 is TGTGCCAGCACCCAGGGCCTAGCGGGTTACGAGCAGTACTTC. The chain combines TRBV7-2 with TRBJ2-7, with 8 bases matching TRBD2. Germline V gives CDR1 SGHTA, CDR2 FQGNSA. The CDR3 consists of 14 residues. The ends lost 7 bases at V and 4 bases at J; junction bases unmatched: 9.

This chain joins TRBV11-2 and TRBJ2-7; tentatively, D is TRBD2 (5 bases). The CDR3 loop spans 14 amino acids. Germline CDR1 is SGHAT and CDR2 is FQNNGV. Trimming pared 4 bases from V and 0 bases from J, leaving 10 bases between. The CDR3 DNA follows: TGTGCCAGCAGCTCCGGGGTGAGCTCCTACGAGCAGTACTTC. Residues: CASSSGVSSYEQYF.

The rearrangement uses TRBV7-2 and TRBJ1-2; D is unclear. The CDR3 totals 13 residues. Germline V gene lookup returns CDR1 SGHTA and CDR2 FQGNSA. With 3 bases removed from V and 4 bases from J, the gap between germline ends came to 9 bases. The CDR3 loop is CASSFRESYGYTF. Here the CDR3 DNA reads TGTGCCAGCAGCTTTCGGGAGTCCTATGGCTACACCTTC.

This chain connects TRBV5-6 to TRBJ1-4; D ambiguous. Trimming took off 0 bases at V and 3 bases at J, with 12 bases between the two ends. The germline V gene has CDR1 SGHDT and CDR2 YYEEEE. CDR3 length: 16 amino acids. In DNA form, the CDR3 reads TGTGCCAGCAGCTTGGCGGGGTGGAGGGCTAATGAAAAACTGTTTTTT. It is translated as CASSLAGWRANEKLFF.

The genes are TRBV5-1 and TRBJ2-7; TRBD1 agrees at 9 bases. This CDR3 region has 16 residues. V was clipped by 2 bases and J by 2 bases; unmatched bases: 8. From germline, CDR1 is SGHRS and CDR2 YFSETQ. The CDR3 DNA follows: TGCGCCAGCAGCTTCCCCCGGACAGGGGAACCCTACGAGCAGTACTTC. It codes for CASSFPRTGEPYEQYF.

The V call is TRBV2, the J call TRBJ1-2; D remains ambiguous. CDR3 length equals 14 residues. Germline assignment: CDR1 SNHLY and CDR2 FYNNEI. V lost 3 bases and J 4 bases, leaving 12 bases between the germline ends. CDR3 bases: TGTGCCAGCAGTGATGTTCACCAGATCTATGGCTACACCTTC. Amino acids: CASSDVHQIYGYTF.

This chain joins TRBV6-5 and TRBJ2-2; D is possibly TRBD1 (5 bases). Per the germline V gene, CDR1 is MNHEY and CDR2 is SVGAGI. The CDR3 has 13 residues. Trimming left V 6 bases short and J 1 base short, with 6 bases between. The CDR3 protein is CASSTGNTGELFF. The CDR3 DNA sequence: TGTGCCAGCAGCACAGGGAACACCGGGGAGCTGTTTTTT.

The J gene is TRBJ2-3, the V gene TRBV4-1; D could derive from TRBD1 or TRBD2 (5 bases each). The CDR3 is 15 amino acids. Germline-derived CDR1 and CDR2 are MGHRA and YSYEKL. The V end was cut by 4 bases, the J end by 5 bases, with 16 bases between. The CDR3 nucleotides are TGCGCCAGCAGCCCCCCGGCGAGGGGCGGAGATACGCAGTATTTT. This translates into CASSPPARGGDTQYF.

This clone turned up a few times. The chain joins TRBV19 to TRBJ1-1; TRBD1 agrees at 11 bases. The CDR3 is made up of 13 amino acids. CDR1 and CDR2 from the germline V gene are LNHDA and SQIVND (reference sequence). Trimming removed 10 bases from V and 2 bases from J; junction bases left unmatched: 3. This chain's CDR3 is CATRTGGNTEAFF. The CDR3 DNA reads TGTGCCACCCGGACAGGGGGCAACACTGAAGCTTTCTTT.

This clone was recorded a few times. The chain uses TRBV19 and TRBJ1-5; no firm D call. The CDR3 has 15 residues. Germline V lookup: CDR1 LNHDA, CDR2 SQIVND (reference sequence). V lost 1 base and J lost 1, with 8 bases in between. The DNA of the CDR3 is TGTGCCAGTAGTATAGGGACGGGAAGCAATCAGCCCCAGCATTTT. Protein: CASSIGTGSNQPQHF. The whole variable domain, remainder taken from reference TRBV19 and TRBJ1-5, is DGGITQSPKYLFRKEGQNVTLSCEQNLNHDAMYWYRQDPGQGLRLIYYSQIVNDFQKGDIAEGYSVSREKKESFPLTVTSAQKNPTAFYLCASSIGTGSNQPQHFGDGTRLSIL.

A single count supports this clone. The chain uses TRBV5-1 and TRBJ2-2; tentative D call: TRBD1 (6 bases). Trimming stripped 2 bases from V and 1 base from J, with 9 bases between. The germline V gene encodes CDR1 SGHRS and CDR2 YFSETQ. CDR3 length: 15 amino acids. For the CDR3, the DNA is TGCGCCAGCAGCTTTTACAGGGAGAACACCGGGGAGCTGTTTTTT. It codes for CASSFYRENTGELFF.

V is TRBV15 and J is TRBJ2-1; D is perhaps TRBD2 (5 bases). The germline CDR1 and CDR2 sequences are LNHNV and YYDKDF (reference sequence). The V gene lost 4 bases and the J gene lost 6 bases, with 13 bases spanning the gap. The length of the CDR3 is 14 residues. This chain's CDR3 is CATSTHLEGNEQFF. CDR3 coding DNA: TGTGCCACCAGCACCCATTTAGAGGGCAATGAGCAGTTCTTC. Looking up the rest from reference TRBV15 and TRBJ2-1 gives the full variable domain: DAMVIQNPRYQVTQFGKPVTLSCSQTLNHNVMYWYQQKSSQAPKLLFHYYDKDFNNEADTPDNFQSRRPNTSFCFLDIRSPGLGDTAMYLCATSTHLEGNEQFFGPGTRLTVL.

This clone was found a few times. The gene calls are TRBV27 and TRBJ1-2; perhaps TRBD1 as D (6 bases). Germline values: CDR1 MNHEY, CDR2 SMNVEV (reference sequence). Trimming cost V 5 bases and J 5 bases, with 12 bases left between them. The CDR3 runs to 13 residues. The CDR3 reads CASSRTVFYGYTF. The CDR3 bases are TGTGCCAGCAGTCGGACAGTCTTTTATGGCTACACCTTC.

The chain joins TRBV6-1 to TRBJ1-5, with 8 bases identical to TRBD1. Germline V CDR1 and CDR2: MNHNS, SASEGT. CDR3 length equals 13 residues. V was clipped by 4 bases and J by 5 bases; unmatched bases: 1. CDR3 loop: CASSGTGHQPQHF. In DNA, the CDR3 is TGTGCCAGCAGTGGGACAGGGCATCAGCCCCAGCATTTT.

Written as DNA, the CDR3 is TGTGCCAGCAGTTACTCTGGCGCGGGCAATGAGCAGTTCTTC. Translated: CASSYSGAGNEQFF. The chain recombines TRBV6-6 with TRBJ2-1, with D perhaps TRBD2 (5 bases). Germline lookup yields CDR1 MNHNY and CDR2 SVGAGI (reference sequence). The V gene lost 0 bases and the J gene lost 6 bases, with 9 bases spanning the gap. The CDR3 sequence is 14 residues long.

This sequence joins TRBV7-9 and TRBJ1-1, with unresolved D. Germline CDR1 is SEHNR and CDR2 is FQNEAQ (reference sequence). The CDR3 runs 13 residues. V was cut by 7 bases and J by 4 bases, with 13 bases left in between. CDR3: CASTPWGGTEAFF. CDR3 bases: TGTGCCAGCACCCCCTGGGGAGGCACTGAAGCTTTCTTT.

The rearrangement uses TRBV6-1 and TRBJ2-7; D is unresolved. The CDR3 runs to 13 residues. Trimming took off 7 bases at V and 0 bases at J, with 10 bases between the two ends. The V gene's germline CDR1 is MNHNS and CDR2 SASEGT. This chain's CDR3 is CASKVGPSYEQYF. Here the CDR3 DNA reads TGTGCCAGCAAGGTGGGTCCCTCCTACGAGCAGTACTTC.

The table lists this clone with a count of one. The rearrangement links TRBV28 to TRBJ2-7; no reliable D call. Trimming took 3 bases from V and 4 from J, leaving 19 bases between them. The CDR3 has 16 amino acids. Per germline, CDR1 MDHEN and CDR2 SYDVKM. The CDR3 here is CASSFLPRRFEYEQYF. In nucleotides, the CDR3 is TGTGCCAGCAGTTTTCTCCCCAGGCGGTTTGAGTACGAGCAGTACTTC.

The gene calls are TRBV9 and TRBJ1-2; 7 positions agree with TRBD1. CDR1 SGDLS and CDR2 YYNGEE come from the germline V gene. The CDR3 has 15 amino acids. Germline trimming cut 0 bases from V and 5 bases from J; bases unmatched to any gene: 7. CDR3 bases: TGTGCCAGCAGCGTAGGGGTGGGACAGCAATATGGCTACACCTTC. Translation: CASSVGVGQQYGYTF.

The chain employs TRBV19 and TRBJ2-1; 10 nucleotides line up with TRBD2. The V and J ends lost 5 bases and 9 bases, in that order; junction bases with no gene match: 7. Per germline, CDR1 LNHDA and CDR2 SQIVND (reference sequence). The CDR3 covers 14 residues. CDR3 coding DNA: TGTGCCAGTAGTGCCTCTAGCGGGAGCGGTGAGCAGTTCTTC. It translates to CASSASSGSGEQFF.

The J gene is TRBJ2-7, the V gene TRBV7-9; D not certain. Per germline, CDR1 SEHNR and CDR2 FQNEAQ (reference sequence). This CDR3 has 17 residues. V lost 5 bases to trimming and J lost 1 base, with 21 bases between them. CDR3 loop: CASSPGPTDLVSYEQYF. The CDR3 DNA is TGTGCCAGCAGCCCCGGCCCCACGGACCTTGTTTCCTACGAGCAGTACTTC.

J is TRBJ2-7 and V is TRBV4-3; D may be TRBD1 (6 bases). Trimming took 0 bases from V and 4 from J, leaving 16 bases between them. Germline V CDR1 and CDR2: LGHNA, YSLEER. The CDR3 spans 16 residues. CDR3 in DNA: TGCGCCAGCAGCCAAGATCTACAGGGCCCCCCTTACGAGCAGTACTTC. It encodes CASSQDLQGPPYEQYF.

This chain's CDR3 is CASSSLVNIQYF. CDR3 DNA: TGTGCCAGCAGTTCCCTGGTGAACATTCAGTACTTC. The rearrangement uses TRBV6-6 and TRBJ2-4; the D is unclear. CDR3 length: 12 residues. Germline assignment: CDR1 MNHNY and CDR2 SVGAGI (reference sequence). Deletions cut 4 bases from V and 7 bases from J, with 8 bases between.

The chain uses TRBV5-5 and TRBJ1-5; weak D call: TRBD1 (5 bases). Looked up from germline, CDR1 is SGHKS and CDR2 is YYEKEE (reference sequence). V lost 1 base to trimming and J lost 0 bases, with 17 bases between them. CDR3 length equals 18 residues. The CDR3 DNA sequence: TGTGCCAGCAGCTTGTGGGGGGGGGTGGTTGATAGCAATCAGCCCCAGCATTTT. This codes for CASSLWGGVVDSNQPQHF. Together with reference TRBV5-5 and TRBJ1-5, the CDR3 gives the full variable domain: DAGVTQSPTHLIKTRGQQVTLRCSPISGHKSVSWYQQVLGQGPQFIFQYYEKEERGRGNFPDRFSARQFPNYSSELNVNALLLGDSALYLCASSLWGGVVDSNQPQHFGDGTRLSIL.

The CDR3 spells CASSYGQPYEQYF. The CDR3 DNA reads TGTGCCAGCTCTTACGGGCAGCCCTACGAGCAGTACTTC. The V and J genes are TRBV6-5 and TRBJ2-7, with D unclear. V was shortened by 8 bases and J by 2 bases, with 13 bases between the two germline ends. This CDR3 spans 13 amino acids. Germline-derived CDR1 and CDR2 are MNHEY and SVGAGI.